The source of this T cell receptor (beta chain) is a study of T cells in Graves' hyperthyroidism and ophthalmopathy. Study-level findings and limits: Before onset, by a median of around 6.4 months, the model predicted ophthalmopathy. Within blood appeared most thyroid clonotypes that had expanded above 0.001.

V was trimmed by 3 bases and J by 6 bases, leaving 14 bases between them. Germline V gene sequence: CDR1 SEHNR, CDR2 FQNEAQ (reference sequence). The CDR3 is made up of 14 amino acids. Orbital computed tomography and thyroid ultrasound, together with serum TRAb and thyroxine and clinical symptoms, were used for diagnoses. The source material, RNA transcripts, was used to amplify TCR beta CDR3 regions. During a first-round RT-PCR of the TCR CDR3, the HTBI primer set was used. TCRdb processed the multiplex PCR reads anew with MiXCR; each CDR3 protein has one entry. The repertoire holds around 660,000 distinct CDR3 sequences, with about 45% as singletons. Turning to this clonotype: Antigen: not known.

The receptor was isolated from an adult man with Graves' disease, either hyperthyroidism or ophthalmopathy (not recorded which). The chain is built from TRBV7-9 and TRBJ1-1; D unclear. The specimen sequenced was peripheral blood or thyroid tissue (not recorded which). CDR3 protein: CASSLTTPNAEAFF. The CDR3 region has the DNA TGTGCCAGCAGCTTGACAACGCCAAACGCTGAAGCTTTCTTT.